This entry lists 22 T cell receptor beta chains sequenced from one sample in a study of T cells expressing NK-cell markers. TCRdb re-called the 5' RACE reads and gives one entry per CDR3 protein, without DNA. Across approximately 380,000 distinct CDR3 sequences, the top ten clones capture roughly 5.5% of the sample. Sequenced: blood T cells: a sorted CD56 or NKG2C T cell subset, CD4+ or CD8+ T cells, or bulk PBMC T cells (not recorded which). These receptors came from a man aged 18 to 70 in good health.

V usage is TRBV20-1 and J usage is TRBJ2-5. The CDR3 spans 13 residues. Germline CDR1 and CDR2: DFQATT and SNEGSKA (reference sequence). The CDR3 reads CSASDRLRQTQYF.

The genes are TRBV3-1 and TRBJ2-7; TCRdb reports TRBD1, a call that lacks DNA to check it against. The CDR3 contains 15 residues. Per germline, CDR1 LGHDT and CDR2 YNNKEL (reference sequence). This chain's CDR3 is CASSQAGTGSYEQYF.

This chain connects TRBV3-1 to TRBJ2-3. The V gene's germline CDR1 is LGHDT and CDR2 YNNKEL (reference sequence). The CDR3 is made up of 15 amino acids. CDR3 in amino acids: CASSQGITSTDTQYF.

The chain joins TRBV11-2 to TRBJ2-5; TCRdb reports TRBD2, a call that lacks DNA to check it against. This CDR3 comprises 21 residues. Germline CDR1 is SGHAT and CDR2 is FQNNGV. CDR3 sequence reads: CASSATPLGVAGAAPIGTQYF. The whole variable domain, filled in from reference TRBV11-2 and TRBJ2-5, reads EAGVAQSPRYKIIEKRQSVAFWCNPISGHATLYWYQQILGQGPKLLIQFQNNGVVDDSQLPKDRFSAERLKGVDSTLKIQPAKLEDSAVYLCASSATPLGVAGAAPIGTQYFGPGTRLLVL.

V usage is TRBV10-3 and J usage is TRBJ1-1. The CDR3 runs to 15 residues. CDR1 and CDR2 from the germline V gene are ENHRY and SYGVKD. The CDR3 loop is CAIRSELIGNTEAFF.

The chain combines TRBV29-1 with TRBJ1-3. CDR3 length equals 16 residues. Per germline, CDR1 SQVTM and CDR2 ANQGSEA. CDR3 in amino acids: CSVEDHWTNSGNTIYF.

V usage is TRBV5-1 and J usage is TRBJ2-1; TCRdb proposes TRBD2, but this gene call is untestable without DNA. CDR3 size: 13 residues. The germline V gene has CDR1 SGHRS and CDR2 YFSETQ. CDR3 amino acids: CASSLGTSGVQFF. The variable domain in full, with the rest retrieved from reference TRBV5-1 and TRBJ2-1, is KAGVTQTPRYLIKTRGQQVTLSCSPISGHRSVSWYQQTPGQGLQFLFEYFSETQRNKGNFPGRFSGRQFSNSRSEMNVSTLELGDSALYLCASSLGTSGVQFFGPGTRLTVL.

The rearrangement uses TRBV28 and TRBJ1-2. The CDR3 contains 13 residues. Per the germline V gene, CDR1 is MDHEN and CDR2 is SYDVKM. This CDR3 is CASSPDRIYGYTF.

CDR3 loop: CASSLGTSVFPPSSTDTQYF. The chain employs TRBV12-3 or TRBV12-4 and TRBJ2-3; TCRdb gives TRBD2 as the D gene, but with no DNA this cannot be confirmed. This CDR3 spans 20 amino acids.

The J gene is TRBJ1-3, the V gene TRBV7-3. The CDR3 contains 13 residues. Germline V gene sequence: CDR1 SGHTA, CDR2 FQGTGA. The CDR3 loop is CASSLNRDNTIYF.

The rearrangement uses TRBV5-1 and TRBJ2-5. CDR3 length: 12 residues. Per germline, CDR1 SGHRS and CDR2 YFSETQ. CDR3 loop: CASKQGHGAQYF.

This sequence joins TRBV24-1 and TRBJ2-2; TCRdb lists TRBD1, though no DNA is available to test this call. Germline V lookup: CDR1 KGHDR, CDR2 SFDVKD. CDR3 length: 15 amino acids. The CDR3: CATAGQGRNTGELFF.

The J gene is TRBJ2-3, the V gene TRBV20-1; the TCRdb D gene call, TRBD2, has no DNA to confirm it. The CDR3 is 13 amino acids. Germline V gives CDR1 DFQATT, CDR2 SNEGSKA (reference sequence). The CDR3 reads CSAKRGAIDTQYF.

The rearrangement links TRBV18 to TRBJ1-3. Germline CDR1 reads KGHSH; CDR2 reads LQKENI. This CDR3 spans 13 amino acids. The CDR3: CASSPYMGNTIYF.

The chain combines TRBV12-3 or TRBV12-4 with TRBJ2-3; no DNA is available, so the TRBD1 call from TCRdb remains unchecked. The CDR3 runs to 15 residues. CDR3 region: CASSWSGSPPDTQYF.

CDR3 protein: CASRQGARTQYF. The V gene is TRBV12-3 or TRBV12-4, the J gene TRBJ2-5; as DNA is missing, the TRBD1 call by TCRdb cannot be tested. CDR3 length: 12 amino acids.

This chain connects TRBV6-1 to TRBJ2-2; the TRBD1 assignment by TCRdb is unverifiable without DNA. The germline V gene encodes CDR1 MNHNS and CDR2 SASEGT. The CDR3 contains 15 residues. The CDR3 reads CAITTGTGGFGELFF.

The CDR3 is CASRGTISQETQYF. The chain employs TRBV6-1 and TRBJ2-5; with no DNA, the TCRdb D assignment of TRBD2 cannot be verified. Per germline, CDR1 MNHNS and CDR2 SASEGT. The length of the CDR3 is 14 residues.

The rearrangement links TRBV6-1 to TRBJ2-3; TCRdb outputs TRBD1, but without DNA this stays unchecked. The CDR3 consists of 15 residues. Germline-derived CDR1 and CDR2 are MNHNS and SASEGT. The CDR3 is CASRIQGTHTDTQYF.

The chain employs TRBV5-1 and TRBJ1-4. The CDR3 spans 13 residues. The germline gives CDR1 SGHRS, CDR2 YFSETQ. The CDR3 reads CASGEGTNEKLFF.

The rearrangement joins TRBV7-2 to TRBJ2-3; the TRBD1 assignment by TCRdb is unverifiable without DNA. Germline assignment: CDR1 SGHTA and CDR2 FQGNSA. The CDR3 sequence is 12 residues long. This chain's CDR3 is CASSLAGTGEYF.

The CDR3 loop is CATRKNRVEETQYF. The chain carries TRBV6-2 or TRBV6-3 and TRBJ2-5; TCRdb outputs TRBD1, but without DNA this stays unchecked. Germline-derived CDR1 and CDR2 are MNHEY and SVGEGT. CDR3 length: 14 residues.